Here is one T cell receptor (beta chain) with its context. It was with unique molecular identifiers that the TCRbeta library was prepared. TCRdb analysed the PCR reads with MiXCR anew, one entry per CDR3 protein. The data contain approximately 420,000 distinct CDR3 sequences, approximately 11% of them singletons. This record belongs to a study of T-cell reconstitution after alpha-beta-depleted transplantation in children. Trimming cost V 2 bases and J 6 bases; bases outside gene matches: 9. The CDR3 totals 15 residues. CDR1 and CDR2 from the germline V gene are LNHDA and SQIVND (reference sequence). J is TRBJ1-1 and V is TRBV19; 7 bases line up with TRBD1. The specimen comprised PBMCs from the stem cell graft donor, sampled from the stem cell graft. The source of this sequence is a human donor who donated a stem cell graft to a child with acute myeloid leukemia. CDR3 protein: CASSIIETGTAEAFF. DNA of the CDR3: TGTGCCAGTAGTATAATCGAGACAGGGACCGCTGAAGCTTTCTTT.